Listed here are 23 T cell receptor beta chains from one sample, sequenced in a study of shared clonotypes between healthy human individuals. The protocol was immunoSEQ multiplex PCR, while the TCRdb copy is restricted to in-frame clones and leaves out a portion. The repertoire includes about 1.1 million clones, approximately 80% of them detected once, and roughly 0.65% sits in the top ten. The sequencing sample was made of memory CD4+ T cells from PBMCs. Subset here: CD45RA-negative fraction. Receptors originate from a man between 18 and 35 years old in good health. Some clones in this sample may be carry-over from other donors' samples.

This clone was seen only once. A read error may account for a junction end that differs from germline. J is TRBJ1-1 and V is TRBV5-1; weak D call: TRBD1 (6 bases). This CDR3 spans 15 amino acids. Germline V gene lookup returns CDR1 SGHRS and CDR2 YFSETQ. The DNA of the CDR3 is TGTGCCAGCAGGAGACACAGGGATTCCTACACTGAAGCTTTCTTT. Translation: CASRRHRDSYTEAFF.

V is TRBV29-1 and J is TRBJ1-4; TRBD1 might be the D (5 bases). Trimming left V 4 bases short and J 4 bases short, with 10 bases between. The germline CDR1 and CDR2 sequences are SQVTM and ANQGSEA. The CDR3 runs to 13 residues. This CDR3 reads CSVASGLNEKLFF. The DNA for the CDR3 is TGCAGCGTTGCTTCGGGGCTTAATGAAAAACTGTTTTTT.

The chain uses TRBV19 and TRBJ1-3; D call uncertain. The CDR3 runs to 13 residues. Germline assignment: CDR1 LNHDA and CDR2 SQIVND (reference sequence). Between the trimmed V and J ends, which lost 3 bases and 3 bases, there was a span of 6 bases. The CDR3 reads CASSIDNGNTIYF. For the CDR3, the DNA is TGTGCCAGTAGTATCGATAATGGAAACACCATATATTTT.

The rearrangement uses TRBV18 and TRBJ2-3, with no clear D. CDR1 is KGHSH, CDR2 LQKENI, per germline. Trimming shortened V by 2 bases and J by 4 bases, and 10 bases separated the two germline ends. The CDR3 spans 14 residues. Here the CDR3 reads CASSPYSQADTQYF. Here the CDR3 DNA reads TGTGCCAGCTCACCATATTCACAAGCAGATACGCAGTATTTT.

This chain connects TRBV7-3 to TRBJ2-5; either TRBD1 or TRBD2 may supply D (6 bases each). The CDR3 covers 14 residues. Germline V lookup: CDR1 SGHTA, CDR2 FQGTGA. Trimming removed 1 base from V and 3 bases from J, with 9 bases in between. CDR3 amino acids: CASSLMGGKETQYF. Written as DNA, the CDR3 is TGTGCCAGCAGCTTAATGGGGGGCAAAGAGACCCAGTACTTC.

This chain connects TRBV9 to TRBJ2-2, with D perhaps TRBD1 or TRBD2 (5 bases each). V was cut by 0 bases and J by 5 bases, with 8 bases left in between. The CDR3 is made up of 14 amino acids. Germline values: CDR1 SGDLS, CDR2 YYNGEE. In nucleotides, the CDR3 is TGTGCCAGCAGCGTAGGAGGGGTAACCGGGGAGCTGTTTTTT. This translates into CASSVGGVTGELFF.

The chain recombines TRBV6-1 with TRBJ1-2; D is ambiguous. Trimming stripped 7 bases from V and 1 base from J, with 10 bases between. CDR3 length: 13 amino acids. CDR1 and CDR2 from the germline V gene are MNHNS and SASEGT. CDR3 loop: CASTTENNYGYTF. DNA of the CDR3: TGTGCCAGCACGACGGAAAATAACTATGGCTACACCTTC.

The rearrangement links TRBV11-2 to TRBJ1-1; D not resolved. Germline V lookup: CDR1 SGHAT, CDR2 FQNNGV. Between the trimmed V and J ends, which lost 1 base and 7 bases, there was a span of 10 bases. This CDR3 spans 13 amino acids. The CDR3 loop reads CASSLGPALEAFF. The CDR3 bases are TGTGCCAGCAGCTTAGGGCCAGCACTTGAAGCTTTCTTT.

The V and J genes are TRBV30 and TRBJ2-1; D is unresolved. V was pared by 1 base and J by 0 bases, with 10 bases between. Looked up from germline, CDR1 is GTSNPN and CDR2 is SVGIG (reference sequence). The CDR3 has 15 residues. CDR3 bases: TGTGCCTGGAGTGGGTGGGAAAGCTCCTACAATGAGCAGTTCTTC. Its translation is CAWSGWESSYNEQFF.

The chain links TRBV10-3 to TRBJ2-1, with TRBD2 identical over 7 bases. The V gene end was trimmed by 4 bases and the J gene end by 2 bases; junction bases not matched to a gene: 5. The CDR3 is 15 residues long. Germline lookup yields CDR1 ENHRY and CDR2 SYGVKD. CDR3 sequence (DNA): TGTGCCATCAGTGCGGGGGGAGTCACCTACAATGAGCAGTTCTTC. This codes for CAISAGGVTYNEQFF.

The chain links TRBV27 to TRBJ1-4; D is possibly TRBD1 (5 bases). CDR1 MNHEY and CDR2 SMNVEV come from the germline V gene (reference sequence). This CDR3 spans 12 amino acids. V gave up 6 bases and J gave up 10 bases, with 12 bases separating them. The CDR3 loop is CASRQGPGKLFF. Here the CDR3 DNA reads TGTGCCAGCAGGCAGGGACCGGGAAAACTGTTTTTT.

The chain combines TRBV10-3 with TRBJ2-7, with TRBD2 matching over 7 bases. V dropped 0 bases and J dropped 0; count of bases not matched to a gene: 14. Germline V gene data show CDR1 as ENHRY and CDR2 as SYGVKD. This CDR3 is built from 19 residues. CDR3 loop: CAISESSGGGAGSSYEQYF. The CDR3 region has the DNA TGTGCCATCAGTGAGTCGTCCGGAGGTGGAGCGGGGAGCTCCTACGAGCAGTACTTC.

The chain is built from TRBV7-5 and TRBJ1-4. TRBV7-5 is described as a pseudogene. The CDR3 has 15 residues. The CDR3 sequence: CVRSLAGTTNEKLFF. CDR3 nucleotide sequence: TGTGTCAGAAGCTTAGCCGGGACAACTAATGAAAAACTGTTTTTT.

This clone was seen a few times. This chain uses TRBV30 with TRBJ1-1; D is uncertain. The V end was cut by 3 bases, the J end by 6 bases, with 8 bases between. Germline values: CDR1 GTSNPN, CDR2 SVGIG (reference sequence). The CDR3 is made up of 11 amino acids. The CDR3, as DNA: TGTGCCTGGAGAGGACGAGCTGAAGCTTTCTTT. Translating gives CAWRGRAEAFF.

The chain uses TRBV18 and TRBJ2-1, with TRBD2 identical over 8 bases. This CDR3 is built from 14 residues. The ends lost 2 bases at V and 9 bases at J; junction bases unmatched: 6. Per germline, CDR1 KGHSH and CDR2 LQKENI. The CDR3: CASSPTGTSAEQFF. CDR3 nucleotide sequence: TGTGCCAGCTCACCAACCGGGACTAGTGCTGAGCAGTTCTTC.

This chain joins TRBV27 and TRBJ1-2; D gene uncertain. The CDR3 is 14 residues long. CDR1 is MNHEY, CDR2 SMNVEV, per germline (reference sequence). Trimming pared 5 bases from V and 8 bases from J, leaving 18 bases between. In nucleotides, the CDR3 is TGTGCCAGCAGTACGACCCGGGGTCCGGGGGGCTACACCTTC. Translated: CASSTTRGPGGYTF.

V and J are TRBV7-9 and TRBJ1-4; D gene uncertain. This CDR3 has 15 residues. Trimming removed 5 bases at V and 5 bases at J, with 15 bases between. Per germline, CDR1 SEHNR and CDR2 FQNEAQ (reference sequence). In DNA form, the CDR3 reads TGTGCCAGCAGCCCCCGAGCAGGTGGGAATGAAAAACTGTTTTTT. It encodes CASSPRAGGNEKLFF.

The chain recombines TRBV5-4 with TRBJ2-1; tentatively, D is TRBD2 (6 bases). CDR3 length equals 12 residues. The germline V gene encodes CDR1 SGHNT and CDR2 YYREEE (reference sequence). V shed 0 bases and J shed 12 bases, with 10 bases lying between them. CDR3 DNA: TGTGCCAGCAGCTTGGGCGGGGATCCGCAGTTCTTC. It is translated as CASSLGGDPQFF.

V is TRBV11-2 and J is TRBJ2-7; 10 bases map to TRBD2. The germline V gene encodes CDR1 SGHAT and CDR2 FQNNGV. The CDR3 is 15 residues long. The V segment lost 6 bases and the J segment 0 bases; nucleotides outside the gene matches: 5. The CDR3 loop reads CASRPLAGASYEQYF. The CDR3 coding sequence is TGTGCCAGCAGACCCCTAGCGGGAGCCTCCTACGAGCAGTACTTC.

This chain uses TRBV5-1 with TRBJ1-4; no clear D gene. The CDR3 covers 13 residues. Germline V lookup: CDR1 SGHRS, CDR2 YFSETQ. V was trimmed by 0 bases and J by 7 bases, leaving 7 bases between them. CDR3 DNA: TGCGCCAGCAGCTTGGGGCAAACTGAAAAACTGTTTTTT. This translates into CASSLGQTEKLFF.

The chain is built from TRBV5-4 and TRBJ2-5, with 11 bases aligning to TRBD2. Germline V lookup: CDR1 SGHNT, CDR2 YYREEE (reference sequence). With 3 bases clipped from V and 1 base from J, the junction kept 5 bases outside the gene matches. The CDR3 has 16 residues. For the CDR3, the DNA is TGTGCCAGCAGCTACCCGGGACTAGCGGTCCAAGAGACCCAGTACTTC. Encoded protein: CASSYPGLAVQETQYF.

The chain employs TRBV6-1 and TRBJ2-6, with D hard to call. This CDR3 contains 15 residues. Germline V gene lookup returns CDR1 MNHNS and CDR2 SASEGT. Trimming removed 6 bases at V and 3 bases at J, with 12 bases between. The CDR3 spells CASSTRGGGANVLTF. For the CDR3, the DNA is TGTGCCAGCAGCACCCGAGGCGGTGGGGCCAACGTCCTGACTTTC.

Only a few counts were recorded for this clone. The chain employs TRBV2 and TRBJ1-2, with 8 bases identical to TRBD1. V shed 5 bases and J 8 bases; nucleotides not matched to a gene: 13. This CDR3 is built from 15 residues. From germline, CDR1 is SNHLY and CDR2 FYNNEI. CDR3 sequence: CASSPNLQGARGYTF. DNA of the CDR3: TGTGCCAGCAGTCCCAACCTCCAGGGGGCACGAGGCTACACCTTC.